The 2 T cell receptor beta chains below were found in one sample sequenced in a study of T-cell reconstitution after alpha-beta-depleted transplantation in children. The authors prepared the TCRbeta library with unique molecular identifiers. Via MiXCR, TCRdb re-called the PCR reads, giving one row per CDR3 protein. The sample yields 100,000 or so distinct CDR3 sequences, about 7.5% seen once. The starting material was PBMCs, obtained before TCRalphabeta/CD19-depleted stem cell transplant. The receptors stem from a boy younger than 10 with acute lymphoblastic leukemia, due to receive a stem cell transplant.

The sample holds a few counts of this clonotype. The chain uses TRBV7-3 and TRBJ1-1, with D maybe TRBD1 (5 bases). This CDR3 is 17 amino acids long. Trimming shortened V by 0 bases and J by 8 bases, and 22 bases separated the two germline ends. Per the germline V gene, CDR1 is SGHTA and CDR2 is FQGTGA. CDR3 DNA sequence: TGTGCCAGCAGCTTAACGGGGGGGGTCACCCCACGTGGGGAAGCTTTCTTT. This gives the protein CASSLTGGVTPRGEAFF.

This clonotype has a handful of counts. The chain is built from TRBV6-4 and TRBJ2-1; D is undetermined. Deletions cut 3 bases from V and 3 bases from J, with 9 bases between. Germline CDR1 and CDR2: MRHNA and SNTAGT. The CDR3 spans 14 residues. CDR3 DNA: TGTGCCAGCAGTGAGTCGAACATCTACAATGAGCAGTTCTTC. This gives the protein CASSESNIYNEQFF.